These T cell receptor beta chains were read from a single sample in a study of cytomegalovirus exposure and HLA in healthy donors. The repertoire was sequenced with immunoSEQ multiplex PCR; TCRdb's copy has only in-frame clones and lacks some. The data contain about 130,000 clones, approximately 87% of them singletons. The sequencing sample was made of PBMCs. Source of these receptors: a man aged 35 to 55 in good health and CMV-seronegative. Both conserved end residues are part of each CDR3. Fields, in order: J gene, D gene, clone size, V gene, CDR3 protein, CDR3 DNA. The D gene is left open where the match is weak. Not every row has a clone size; where given, it reads once, few, many or a size class.

j_call: TRBJ2-6
d_call: .
clone_size: .
v_call: TRBV28
cdr3_aa: CASSLVEPSSSGANVLTF
cdr3_nt: TGTGCCAGCAGTTTGGTAGAGCCCTCGAGCTCTGGGGCCAACGTCCTGACTTTC

j_call: TRBJ2-7
d_call: TRBD2
clone_size: .
v_call: TRBV11-2
cdr3_aa: CASSPGPGTSRYYEQYF
cdr3_nt: TGTGCCAGCAGCCCCGGGCCCGGGACTAGCCGATACTACGAGCAGTACTTC

j_call: TRBJ1-3
d_call: .
clone_size: .
v_call: TRBV9
cdr3_aa: CASSQGSGNTIYF
cdr3_nt: TGTGCCAGCAGCCAGGGCTCTGGAAACACCATATATTTT

j_call: TRBJ1-1
d_call: .
clone_size: .
v_call: TRBV11-2
cdr3_aa: CASNPNSNTEAFF
cdr3_nt: TGTGCCAGCAACCCTAACTCGAACACTGAAGCTTTCTTT

j_call: TRBJ1-1
d_call: TRBD1
clone_size: few
v_call: TRBV4-3
cdr3_aa: CASSQDWGTGEVNVNTEAFF
cdr3_nt: TGCGCCAGCAGCCAAGATTGGGGGACAGGGGAGGTAAACGTAAACACTGAAGCTTTCTTT

j_call: TRBJ2-3
d_call: .
clone_size: once
v_call: TRBV9
cdr3_aa: CASSVEGRSTDTQYF
cdr3_nt: TGTGCCAGCAGCGTGGAGGGACGGAGCACAGATACGCAGTATTTT

j_call: TRBJ1-4
d_call: .
clone_size: .
v_call: TRBV11-2
cdr3_aa: CASTDPLSGEKLFF
cdr3_nt: TGTGCCAGCACCGATCCCCTCTCGGGGGAAAAACTGTTTTTT

j_call: TRBJ1-2
d_call: TRBD1
clone_size: .
v_call: TRBV28
cdr3_aa: CASSPPTGVYGYTF
cdr3_nt: TGTGCCAGCAGCCCCCCCACAGGGGTCTATGGCTACACCTTC

j_call: TRBJ1-1
d_call: .
clone_size: .
v_call: TRBV5-8
cdr3_aa: CASSLGRGFF
cdr3_nt: TGTGCCAGCAGCTTGGGGCGGGGCTTCTTT

j_call: TRBJ2-3
d_call: .
clone_size: .
v_call: TRBV9
cdr3_aa: CASSPRTVSTDTQYF
cdr3_nt: TGTGCCAGCAGCCCCCGGACAGTGAGCACAGATACGCAGTATTTT

j_call: TRBJ1-4
d_call: .
clone_size: .
v_call: TRBV4-3
cdr3_aa: CASSQARGAGEKLFF
cdr3_nt: TGCGCCAGCAGCCAAGCTCGGGGAGCGGGCGAAAAACTGTTTTTT

j_call: TRBJ2-1
d_call: TRBD2
clone_size: .
v_call: TRBV30
cdr3_aa: CAWSALTSGEQFF
cdr3_nt: TGTGCCTGGAGTGCCCTGACTAGCGGGGAGCAGTTCTTC

j_call: TRBJ1-2
d_call: .
clone_size: few
v_call: TRBV5-5
cdr3_aa: CASSYTGLGGYTF
cdr3_nt: TGTGCCAGCAGCTACACAGGGTTGGGTGGCTACACCTTC

j_call: TRBJ1-2
d_call: TRBD1
clone_size: .
v_call: TRBV10-1
cdr3_aa: CASSESPTGGDYGYTF
cdr3_nt: TGCGCCAGCAGTGAGTCCCCGACAGGGGGTGACTATGGCTACACCTTC

j_call: TRBJ1-2
d_call: TRBD1
clone_size: .
v_call: TRBV7-9
cdr3_aa: CSSSSIDRADYGYTF
cdr3_nt: TGTTCCAGCAGCTCCATTGACAGGGCTGACTATGGCTACACCTTC

j_call: TRBJ2-1
d_call: TRBD2
clone_size: .
v_call: TRBV5-1
cdr3_aa: CASSLASGSADEQFF
cdr3_nt: TGCGCCAGCAGCTTGGCTAGCGGGAGCGCGGATGAGCAGTTCTTC